These 28 T cell receptor beta chains share one sample of origin, sequenced in a study of cytomegalovirus exposure and HLA in healthy donors. This PCR relied on a set of 60 Vbeta primers and 13 Jbeta primers. Only in-frame clones appear in the TCRdb table, and some are missing; sequencing was by immunoSEQ multiplex PCR. Of about 160,000 clones detected, about 77% appear once; the ten largest clones hold 1.3%. Sequencing was carried out using PBMCs. These receptors originate from a woman aged 45-65 years in good health and CMV-seronegative.

The V gene is TRBV11-1, the J gene TRBJ1-1, with D unclear. This CDR3 is 14 amino acids long. CDR1 is SGHAT and CDR2 is FQDESV in the germline V gene (reference sequence). V shed 4 bases and J shed 0 bases, with 9 bases lying between them. For the CDR3, the DNA is TGTGCCAGCAGCTCCCTTGCGGTGAACACTGAAGCTTTCTTT. Residues: CASSSLAVNTEAFF.

This sequence joins TRBV5-4 and TRBJ2-5; D is possibly TRBD1 (5 bases). The germline CDR1 and CDR2 sequences are SGHNT and YYREEE (reference sequence). The V end was cut by 2 bases, the J end by 5 bases, with 16 bases between. This CDR3 is 15 amino acids long. Here the CDR3 DNA reads TGTGCCAGCAGCTTACCTAGGGGCTCGCAGGAGACCCAGTACTTC. It is translated as CASSLPRGSQETQYF. Complete variable domain (other parts from reference TRBV5-4 and TRBJ2-5): ETGVTQSPTHLIKTRGQQVTLRCSSQSGHNTVSWYQQALGQGPQFIFQYYREEENGRGNFPPRFSGLQFPNYSSELNVNALELDDSALYLCASSLPRGSQETQYFGPGTRLLVL.

The rearrangement joins TRBV11-2 to TRBJ2-7; TRBD2 aligns across 11 bases. Looked up from germline, CDR1 is SGHAT and CDR2 is FQNNGV. The CDR3 has 15 amino acids. V was pared by 4 bases and J by 2 bases, with 4 bases of the junction left unmatched. In nucleotides, the CDR3 is TGTGCCAGCAGCTCGGGACTAGCGGACGCCTACGAGCAGTACTTC. Translated: CASSSGLADAYEQYF. Full variable domain (remainder filled in from reference TRBV11-2 and TRBJ2-7): EAGVAQSPRYKIIEKRQSVAFWCNPISGHATLYWYQQILGQGPKLLIQFQNNGVVDDSQLPKDRFSAERLKGVDSTLKIQPAKLEDSAVYLCASSSGLADAYEQYFGPGTRLTVT.

The gene calls are TRBV7-2 and TRBJ2-1; tentatively, D is TRBD2 (7 bases). Germline values: CDR1 SGHTA, CDR2 FQGNSA. This CDR3 is built from 16 residues. V was shortened by 8 bases and J by 0 bases, with 17 bases between the two germline ends. CDR3 nucleotide sequence: TGTGCCAGCGGTGGCCGGGGGGCGAGCTCCTACAATGAGCAGTTCTTC. Its protein product is CASGGRGASSYNEQFF. Together with reference TRBV7-2 and TRBJ2-1, the CDR3 gives the full variable domain: GAGVSQSPSNKVTEKGKDVELRCDPISGHTALYWYRQSLGQGLEFLIYFQGNSAPDKSGLPSDRFSAERTGGSVSTLTIQRTQQEDSAVYLCASGGRGASSYNEQFFGPGTRLTVL.

This clone showed up just once. V gene TRBV27 combines with J gene TRBJ1-6; 7 nucleotides match TRBD1. CDR1 and CDR2 (germline): MNHEY, SMNVEV (reference sequence). V lost 5 bases and J lost 10; bases outside the gene matches: 8. The CDR3 has 14 residues. CDR3 protein: CASSPPGGNSPLHF. The CDR3 region has the DNA TGTGCCAGCAGTCCTCCAGGGGGGAACTCACCCCTCCACTTT.

This clone was recorded a few times. The chain combines TRBV1 with TRBJ1-1. TRBV1 is a listed pseudogene. The CDR3 has 17 amino acids. The chain's CDR3 is CTSSQDPGSGGDTEAFF. The DNA for the CDR3 is TGCACCAGCAGCCAAGATCCGGGATCCGGCGGGGACACTGAAGCTTTCTTT.

The genes are TRBV29-1 and TRBJ1-2; no clear D gene. V lost 0 bases, J lost 8 bases, and 13 bases lay in between. Germline V lookup: CDR1 SQVTM, CDR2 ANQGSEA. This CDR3 region has 13 residues. The DNA of the CDR3 is TGCAGCGTTGAAGATATCCCAAGCCTGGGCTACACCTTC. It yields the protein CSVEDIPSLGYTF.

The J gene is TRBJ2-1, the V gene TRBV4-3, with no clear D. CDR3 length: 16 amino acids. Per the germline V gene, CDR1 is LGHNA and CDR2 is YSLEER. Trimming cost V 0 bases and J 3 bases, with 12 bases left between them. CDR3 nucleotides: TGCGCCAGCAGCCAAGAATTGGGCCAGTTCTACAATGAGCAGTTCTTC. Its translation: CASSQELGQFYNEQFF.

This clone was counted between two and nine times. The chain couples TRBV6-1 to TRBJ1-5, with D possibly TRBD1 on 6 matching bases. The V and J ends lost 8 bases and 1 base respectively, with 15 bases between them. The CDR3 covers 15 residues. Germline V gene sequence: CDR1 MNHNS, CDR2 SASEGT. The CDR3 DNA is TGTGCCAGCGGGGTAAGGGGGACCAGCAATCAGCCCCAGCATTTT. It is translated as CASGVRGTSNQPQHF.

In this sample, this clone turned up a few times. This chain joins TRBV7-9 and TRBJ1-2; TRBD1 matches 7 bases. V lost 2 bases and J lost 0; bases outside the gene matches: 6. The CDR3 totals 16 residues. Germline V gene data show CDR1 as SEHNR and CDR2 as FQNEAQ (reference sequence). CDR3: CASSLSRQGANYGYTF. The CDR3 DNA sequence: TGTGCCAGCAGCTTATCCAGGCAGGGGGCTAACTATGGCTACACCTTC.

The chain uses TRBV7-2 and TRBJ2-3; 7 bases align to TRBD2. Germline V gene lookup returns CDR1 SGHTA and CDR2 FQGNSA. The CDR3 is 15 amino acids. V lost 3 bases and J lost 0; bases outside the gene matches: 3. Here the CDR3 reads CASSFPGLSTDTQYF. CDR3 nucleotides: TGTGCCAGCAGCTTCCCGGGACTAAGCACAGATACGCAGTATTTT.

The gene calls are TRBV7-2 and TRBJ1-5; D possibly corresponds to TRBD1 (6 bases). V shed 3 bases and J shed 4 bases, with 13 bases lying between them. Germline V gives CDR1 SGHTA, CDR2 FQGNSA. The CDR3 spans 15 residues. For the CDR3, the DNA is TGTGCCAGCAGCTTTTCGACAGGCCTGAATCAGCCCCAGCATTTT. This encodes CASSFSTGLNQPQHF. Using reference TRBV7-2 and TRBJ1-5 for the parts outside the CDR3, the full variable domain is GAGVSQSPSNKVTEKGKDVELRCDPISGHTALYWYRQSLGQGLEFLIYFQGNSAPDKSGLPSDRFSAERTGGSVSTLTIQRTQQEDSAVYLCASSFSTGLNQPQHFGDGTRLSIL.

This clone came up a few times. The rearrangement links TRBV5-6 to TRBJ2-7; D is undetermined. In germline, CDR1 is SGHDT, CDR2 YYEEEE. The CDR3 consists of 13 residues. Trimming took off 0 bases at V and 2 bases at J, with 6 bases between the two ends. Here the CDR3 reads CASSLALAYEQYF. DNA for the CDR3: TGTGCCAGCAGCTTGGCACTGGCCTACGAGCAGTACTTC. Together with reference TRBV5-6 and TRBJ2-7, the CDR3 gives the full variable domain: DAGVTQSPTHLIKTRGQQVTLRCSPKSGHDTVSWYQQALGQGPQFIFQYYEEEERQRGNFPDRFSGHQFPNYSSELNVNALLLGDSALYLCASSLALAYEQYFGPGTRLTVT.

The genes are TRBV9 and TRBJ2-5; D unresolved. Trimming cost V 0 bases and J 4 bases, with 10 bases left between them. The CDR3 extends over 14 amino acids. Per the germline V gene, CDR1 is SGDLS and CDR2 is YYNGEE. The CDR3 nucleotides read TGTGCCAGCAGCGTAGGTCGGGTCGTAGAGACCCAGTACTTC. As protein: CASSVGRVVETQYF.

The CDR3 DNA reads as TGTGCCAGCAGCTCGACTCAGGGGGGCTCCTACGAGCAGTACTTC. It is translated as CASSSTQGGSYEQYF. The V call is TRBV7-9, the J call TRBJ2-7, with D possibly being TRBD1 (7 bases). Trimming stripped 4 bases from V and 0 bases from J, with 13 bases between. The germline gives CDR1 SEHNR, CDR2 FQNEAQ (reference sequence). The CDR3 totals 15 residues.

This chain joins TRBV7-9 and TRBJ1-5; 8 bases match TRBD1. The germline V gene encodes CDR1 SEHNR and CDR2 FQNEAQ (reference sequence). The V segment lost 5 bases and the J segment 6 bases; nucleotides outside the gene matches: 6. CDR3 length equals 14 residues. CDR3 DNA sequence: TGTGCCAGCAGCCCGGACAGGGAGAGTCAGCCCCAGCATTTT. Translation: CASSPDRESQPQHF.

The chain couples TRBV27 to TRBJ2-7; TRBD2 is a possible D gene (6 bases). CDR1 is MNHEY and CDR2 is SMNVEV in the germline V gene (reference sequence). Trimming removed 8 bases at V and 3 bases at J, with 14 bases between. This CDR3 has 13 amino acids. CDR3 loop: CASGPGEDYEQYF. As DNA, the CDR3 is TGTGCCAGCGGACCGGGAGAGGACTACGAGCAGTACTTC.

The V and J genes are TRBV7-2 and TRBJ2-3, with 8 nucleotides matching TRBD2. Germline loops: CDR1 SGHTA, CDR2 FQGNSA. This CDR3 has 15 residues. The ends lost 6 bases at V and 2 bases at J; junction bases unmatched: 7. CDR3 amino acids: CASRQTSGITDTQYF. CDR3 DNA sequence: TGTGCCAGCAGACAAACTAGCGGAATCACAGATACGCAGTATTTT.

V and J are TRBV5-1 and TRBJ2-1; 12 bases line up with TRBD2. The V and J ends lost 5 bases and 3 bases, in that order; junction bases with no gene match: 6. Germline lookup yields CDR1 SGHRS and CDR2 YFSETQ. CDR3 size: 16 residues. The CDR3 nucleotides read TGCGCCAGCAGGCCCCCGACTAGCGGGAGCTACAATGAGCAGTTCTTC. It yields the protein CASRPPTSGSYNEQFF.

This chain links TRBV5-1 with TRBJ2-2, with 10 nucleotides matching TRBD2. V dropped 1 base and J dropped 1; count of bases not matched to a gene: 10. The CDR3 totals 19 residues. CDR1 is SGHRS and CDR2 is YFSETQ in the germline V gene. CDR3 residues: CASSLTASGSLGNTGELFF. The CDR3 DNA reads TGCGCCAGCAGCTTGACGGCTAGCGGGAGCCTGGGGAACACCGGGGAGCTGTTTTTT.

The chain links TRBV7-9 to TRBJ2-1; D is perhaps TRBD2 (7 bases). CDR3 length equals 16 residues. The germline gives CDR1 SEHNR, CDR2 FQNEAQ (reference sequence). The germline V and J ends were trimmed by 2 bases and 4 bases, with 15 bases remaining between them. CDR3 nucleotide sequence: TGTGCCAGCAGCTTATCTGGAGGGGGGGCTTACAATGAGCAGTTCTTC. The encoded protein is CASSLSGGGAYNEQFF.

This clone was detected once. CDR3 sequence (DNA): TGCAGCGTTGTGGTCTCGGACACTGAAGCTTTCTTT. Encoded protein: CSVVVSDTEAFF. This chain connects TRBV29-1 to TRBJ1-1, with D uncertain. Germline CDR1 SQVTM, CDR2 ANQGSEA. There are 12 residues in the CDR3. Trimming shortened V by 4 bases and J by 3 bases, and 9 bases separated the two germline ends.

The chain links TRBV28 to TRBJ1-6, with 9 positions matching TRBD1. J lost 10 bases, V lost 1 base, and 14 bases had no gene match. The CDR3 sequence is 18 residues long. CDR1 is MDHEN, CDR2 SYDVKM, per germline. The chain's CDR3 is CASSLLGDRALLGSPLHF. The CDR3 DNA reads as TGTGCCAGCAGTTTATTGGGGGACAGGGCTCTGCTCGGATCACCCCTCCACTTT. The entire variable domain, with the rest obtained from reference TRBV28 and TRBJ1-6, is as follows: DVKVTQSSRYLVKRTGEKVFLECVQDMDHENMFWYRQDPGLGLRLIYFSYDVKMKEKGDIPEGYSVSREKKERFSLILESASTNQTSMYLCASSLLGDRALLGSPLHFGNGTRLTVT.

V usage is TRBV9 and J usage is TRBJ2-7; a possible D gene is TRBD1 (6 bases). The CDR3 runs 16 residues. Trimming took off 0 bases at V and 3 bases at J, with 16 bases between the two ends. Germline V gene lookup returns CDR1 SGDLS and CDR2 YYNGEE. Here the CDR3 reads CASSVGAAGDYYEQYF. As DNA, the CDR3 is TGTGCCAGCAGCGTAGGGGCGGCAGGGGATTACTACGAGCAGTACTTC.

The V and J genes are TRBV5-1 and TRBJ2-3; 7 nucleotides align to TRBD2. With V trimmed by 2 bases and J by 2 bases, 2 bases remained unmatched. The CDR3 runs to 14 residues. Per the germline V gene, CDR1 is SGHRS and CDR2 is YFSETQ. DNA for the CDR3: TGCGCCAGCAGCTTAGCGGGGTTCACAGATACGCAGTATTTT. Its translation: CASSLAGFTDTQYF.

The rearrangement uses TRBV14 and TRBJ2-2; 8 nucleotides align to TRBD1. The CDR3 is 15 amino acids. Germline-derived CDR1 and CDR2 are SGHDN and FVKESK. The junction had 7 bases not matched to a gene; V was cut back by 5 bases and J by 5 bases. In DNA form, the CDR3 reads TGTGCCAGCAGCTTCCGGACAGGGCGAACCGGGGAGCTGTTTTTT. This codes for CASSFRTGRTGELFF.

The gene calls are TRBV19 and TRBJ1-2; D is ambiguous. The CDR3 is made up of 14 amino acids. V was pared by 5 bases and J by 8 bases, with 18 bases between. Germline assignment: CDR1 LNHDA and CDR2 SQIVND (reference sequence). CDR3 amino acids: CASSWGEGPGGYTF. The CDR3 DNA follows: TGTGCCAGTAGTTGGGGAGAGGGCCCCGGGGGCTACACCTTC.

CDR3 residues: CASSIRMGQHNEQFF. The CDR3 coding sequence is TGTGCCAGTAGTATCCGGATGGGACAGCACAATGAGCAGTTCTTC. The chain employs TRBV19 and TRBJ2-1, with 7 bases matching TRBD1. V lost 3 bases and J lost 5; bases outside the gene matches: 7. The germline V gene encodes CDR1 LNHDA and CDR2 SQIVND (reference sequence). CDR3 length equals 15 residues.